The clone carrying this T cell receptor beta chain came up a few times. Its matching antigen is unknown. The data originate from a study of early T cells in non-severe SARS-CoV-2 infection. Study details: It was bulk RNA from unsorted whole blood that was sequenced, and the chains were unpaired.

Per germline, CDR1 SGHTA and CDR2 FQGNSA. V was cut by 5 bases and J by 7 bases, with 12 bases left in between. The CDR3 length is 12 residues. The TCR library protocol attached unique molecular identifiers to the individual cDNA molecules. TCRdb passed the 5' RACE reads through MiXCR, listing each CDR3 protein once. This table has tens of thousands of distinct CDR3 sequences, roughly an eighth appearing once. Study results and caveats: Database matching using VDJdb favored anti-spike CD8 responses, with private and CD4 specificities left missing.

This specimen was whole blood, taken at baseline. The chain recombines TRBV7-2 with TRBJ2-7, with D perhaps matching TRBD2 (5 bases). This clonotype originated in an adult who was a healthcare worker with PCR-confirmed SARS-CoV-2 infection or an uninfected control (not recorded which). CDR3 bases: TGTGCCAGCAGCCCCCCCCGGGGAGAGCAGTACTTC. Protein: CASSPPRGEQYF.